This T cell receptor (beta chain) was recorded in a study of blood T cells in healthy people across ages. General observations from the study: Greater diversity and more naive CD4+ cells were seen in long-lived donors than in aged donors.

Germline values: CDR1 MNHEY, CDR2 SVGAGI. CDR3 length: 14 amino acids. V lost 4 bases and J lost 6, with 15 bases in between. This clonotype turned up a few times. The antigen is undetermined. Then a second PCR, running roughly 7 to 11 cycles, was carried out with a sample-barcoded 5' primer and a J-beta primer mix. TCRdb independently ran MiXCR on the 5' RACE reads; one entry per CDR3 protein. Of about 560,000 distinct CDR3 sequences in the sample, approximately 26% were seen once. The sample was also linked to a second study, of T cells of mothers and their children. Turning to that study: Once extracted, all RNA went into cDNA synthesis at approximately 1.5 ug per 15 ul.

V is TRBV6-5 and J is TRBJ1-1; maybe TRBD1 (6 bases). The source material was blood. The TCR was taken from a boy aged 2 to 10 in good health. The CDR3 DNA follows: TGTGCCAGCAGTTCACAGGGAGACCCATCTGAAGCTTTCTTT. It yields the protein CASSSQGDPSEAFF.